Presented here are 3 T cell receptor beta chains from one specimen sequenced in a study of blood T cell repertoires in COVID-19. Repertoires were generated with immunoSEQ multiplex PCR, while TCRdb's copy carries only in-frame clones and drops some. This table holds about 48,000 clones, about 85% found once. The sequenced sample consisted of peripheral blood. Receptors originate from a woman aged 60 to 75 with acute or convalescent COVID-19.

The chain employs TRBV10-1 and TRBJ2-3, with TRBD2 identical over 7 bases. CDR3 length equals 14 residues. Germline CDR1 WNHNN, CDR2 SYGVQD (reference sequence). The ends lost 5 bases at V and 2 bases at J; junction bases unmatched: 4. The CDR3 sequence is CASSTGGTTDTQYF. The CDR3 DNA reads as TGCGCCAGCAGTACGGGGGGAACCACAGATACGCAGTATTTT.

The chain employs TRBV9 and TRBJ2-5; maybe TRBD2 (6 bases). The germline gives CDR1 SGDLS, CDR2 YYNGEE. V gave up 0 bases and J gave up 5 bases, with 8 bases separating them. The CDR3 runs 13 residues. The CDR3 DNA is TGTGCCAGCAGCGTAGGGGGGAGGGAGACCCAGTACTTC. Its translation is CASSVGGRETQYF. Full variable domain (missing parts from reference TRBV9 and TRBJ2-5): DSGVTQTPKHLITATGQRVTLRCSPRSGDLSVYWYQQSLDQGLQFLIQYYNGEERAKGNILERFSAQQFPDLHSELNLSSLELGDSALYFCASSVGGRETQYFGPGTRLLVL.

The chain joins TRBV7-9 to TRBJ1-1; 7 bases match TRBD1. CDR1 is SEHNR, CDR2 FQNEAQ, per germline (reference sequence). CDR3 length: 14 residues. Germline trimming cut 3 bases from V and 3 bases from J; bases unmatched to any gene: 4. The CDR3 reads CASSLGTGDTEAFF. Here the CDR3 DNA reads TGTGCCAGCAGCTTGGGAACAGGGGACACTGAAGCTTTCTTT.